The 18 T cell receptor beta chains listed next were all sequenced from one sample in a study of cytomegalovirus exposure and HLA in healthy donors. Amplification used 60 Vbeta primers and 13 Jbeta primers. Method: immunoSEQ multiplex PCR; TCRdb's copy keeps in-frame clones and lacks some. The sample lists fewer than 120,000 clones, roughly 80% occurring once. Sequencing was carried out using PBMCs. The receptors derive from a man younger than 40 in good health and CMV-seropositive.

This chain joins TRBV7-6 and TRBJ1-1; a weak D match, TRBD1 (5 bases). The CDR3 covers 14 residues. Germline V lookup: CDR1 SGHVS, CDR2 FNYEAQ. The V and J ends lost 2 bases and 8 bases respectively, with 15 bases between them. In DNA form, the CDR3 reads TGTGCCAGCAGCTTAAACTTTAGGGGCGACGAAGCTTTCTTT. This gives the protein CASSLNFRGDEAFF.

The chain couples TRBV7-8 to TRBJ2-5; possible D gene TRBD1, 5 bases. The tail of the sequence fits TRBJ2-7 better, so the J call may be wrong. This CDR3 has 15 residues. CDR1 SGHVS and CDR2 FQNEAQ come from the germline V gene. CDR3: CASSLVGGRVHEQYF. CDR3 sequence (DNA): TGTGCCAGCAGCTTAGTCGGTGGCAGGGTGCACGAGCAGTACTTC.

This clone was detected a few times. The chain joins TRBV5-1 to TRBJ1-4; the D is unclear. The V end was cut by 6 bases, the J end by 8 bases, with 20 bases between. From germline, CDR1 is SGHRS and CDR2 YFSETQ. This CDR3 is built from 15 residues. DNA for the CDR3: TGCGCCAGCACCCCCCCGCGGGCAACTCACGAAAAACTGTTTTTT. It is translated as CASTPPRATHEKLFF.

The chain carries TRBV29-1 and TRBJ1-2; 9 bases fit TRBD1. This CDR3 region has 12 residues. CDR1 and CDR2 (germline): SQVTM, ANQGSEA. The J segment lost 9 bases and the V segment lost 2 bases, leaving 4 bases of the junction unmatched. As DNA, the CDR3 is TGCAGCGTTGAAAGGGGGACAGGGAGCTACACCTTC. Translating gives CSVERGTGSYTF.

The V and J genes are TRBV13 and TRBJ1-2, with D hard to call. The germline V gene has CDR1 PRHDT and CDR2 FYEKMQ (reference sequence). The CDR3 is 13 residues long. Trimming cost V 4 bases and J 4 bases, with 10 bases left between them. The CDR3 loop reads CASSSSILYGYTF. The CDR3 nucleotides are TGTGCCAGCAGCTCATCTATCCTCTATGGCTACACCTTC.

This clone was observed once. The J gene is TRBJ2-5, the V gene TRBV19; D is undetermined. The germline CDR1 and CDR2 sequences are LNHDA and SQIVND (reference sequence). The CDR3 contains 14 residues. V was clipped by 0 bases and J by 5 bases, with 10 bases between them. The CDR3 nucleotides read TGTGCCAGTAGTATAGATTGGGCAGTGGAGACCCAGTACTTC. As protein: CASSIDWAVETQYF.

The chain links TRBV5-1 to TRBJ1-4; 7 bases agree with TRBD1. This CDR3 contains 14 residues. The trim removed 2 bases at V and 8 bases at J, leaving 6 bases unmatched. The germline CDR1 and CDR2 sequences are SGHRS and YFSETQ. Here the CDR3 reads CASSLDRASEKLFF. DNA of the CDR3: TGCGCCAGCAGCTTAGACAGGGCCTCGGAAAAACTGTTTTTT.

This clone was seen only a few times. This sequence joins TRBV4-1 and TRBJ2-6; D uncertain. This CDR3 has 18 residues. CDR1 and CDR2 from the germline V gene are MGHRA and YSYEKL. V lost 0 bases to trimming and J lost 0 bases, with 12 bases between them. CDR3 sequence: CASSQDSVYLSGANVLTF. CDR3 nucleotides: TGCGCCAGCAGCCAAGATTCGGTGTACCTCTCTGGGGCCAACGTCCTGACTTTC.

The rearrangement links TRBV6-5 to TRBJ2-5; D may be TRBD1 (7 bases). This CDR3 has 15 residues. The germline V gene encodes CDR1 MNHEY and CDR2 SVGAGI. The V and J ends lost 5 bases and 4 bases respectively, with 17 bases between them. The CDR3 DNA reads as TGTGCCAGCAGTCCCCGTCGGCAGGGGGGAGAGACCCAGTACTTC. Translated: CASSPRRQGGETQYF.

The genes are TRBV7-9 and TRBJ2-2, with a tentative D call TRBD1 (6 bases). Germline V lookup: CDR1 SEHNR, CDR2 FQNEAQ (reference sequence). V dropped 4 bases and J dropped 9 bases, with 15 bases sitting between them. The CDR3 covers 14 residues. In DNA, the CDR3 is TGTGCCAGCAGCTCACAGGGTCGAGGGAGGGAGCTGTTTTTT. Protein sequence: CASSSQGRGRELFF.

The chain uses TRBV30 and TRBJ2-3; 10 positions match TRBD2. This CDR3 is 18 amino acids long. V was clipped by 2 bases and J by 4 bases; unmatched bases: 15. Germline assignment: CDR1 GTSNPN and CDR2 SVGIG (reference sequence). CDR3 sequence reads: CAWSLLAGPLRGSDTQYF. The CDR3 bases are TGTGCCTGGAGTCTACTAGCGGGGCCTTTAAGGGGGTCAGATACGCAGTATTTT.

This clone was seen more than once but under ten times. The V gene is TRBV23-1, the J gene TRBJ1-3; 7 bases map to TRBD1. TRBV23-1 is noted as an ORF with a role that remains uncertain. CDR3 length equals 15 residues. Trimming at V came to 4 bases and at J to 0 bases, leaving 3 bases not matched to a gene. The DNA of the CDR3 is TGCGCCAGCAGTCGAGGGACAGCCTCTGGAAACACCATATATTTT. It encodes CASSRGTASGNTIYF.

The chain has TRBV7-2 and TRBJ1-3; 8 bases map to TRBD1. The CDR3 covers 15 residues. Looked up from germline, CDR1 is SGHTA and CDR2 is FQGNSA. V lost 2 bases to trimming and J lost 4 bases; unmatched junction nucleotides: 4. The DNA for the CDR3 is TGTGCCAGCAGCTTAACAGGGGGAATGGGAAACACCATATATTTT. Its protein product is CASSLTGGMGNTIYF.

This chain joins TRBV7-2 and TRBJ2-2; TRBD2 is a possible D gene (5 bases). The CDR3 has 15 residues. The germline V gene has CDR1 SGHTA and CDR2 FQGNSA. Trimming pared 1 base from V and 6 bases from J, leaving 12 bases between. Here the CDR3 reads CASSLVIGVPGELFF. CDR3 nucleotides: TGTGCCAGCAGCTTAGTAATCGGGGTCCCCGGGGAGCTGTTTTTT.

V and J are TRBV19 and TRBJ1-1; TRBD1 agrees at 11 bases. The germline V gene has CDR1 LNHDA and CDR2 SQIVND (reference sequence). This CDR3 is 16 amino acids long. V gave up 6 bases and J gave up 4 bases; unmatched junction bases: 10. CDR3 nucleotides: TGTGCCAGTAGGGACGGGGACAGGGGGGAGAGCACTGAAGCTTTCTTT. It translates to CASRDGDRGESTEAFF.

The chain uses TRBV9 and TRBJ1-4; D unclear. The CDR3 sequence is 14 residues long. CDR1 SGDLS and CDR2 YYNGEE come from the germline V gene. V was shortened by 0 bases and J by 3 bases, with 6 bases between the two germline ends. CDR3 nucleotides: TGTGCCAGCAGCGTAGCCGTAGCTAATGAAAAACTGTTTTTT. This codes for CASSVAVANEKLFF.

In this sample, this clone turned up a few times. The chain employs TRBV19 and TRBJ1-1; maybe TRBD1 (5 bases). The CDR3 extends over 13 amino acids. V lost 3 bases and J 5 bases, leaving 10 bases between the germline ends. CDR1 is LNHDA, CDR2 SQIVND, per germline (reference sequence). The CDR3 DNA follows: TGTGCCAGTAGTATCAGGGAATGGACTGAAGCTTTCTTT. Protein: CASSIREWTEAFF.

The rearrangement uses TRBV7-9 and TRBJ2-7; D perhaps matches TRBD2 (6 bases). This CDR3 is built from 15 residues. Germline V lookup: CDR1 SEHNR, CDR2 FQNEAQ (reference sequence). V lost 1 base and J lost 6, with 16 bases in between. As DNA, the CDR3 is TGTGCCAGCAGCTTAGGGTTCGGGGGTTCAGGCGAGCAGTACTTC. Protein product: CASSLGFGGSGEQYF.